The clone carrying this T cell receptor (beta chain) was counted many times. Its antigen is not known. The sample comes from a study of identical twins. A universal primer site came from template switching; cDNA carried unique molecular identifiers. TCRdb analysed the 5' RACE reads with MiXCR anew, one entry per CDR3 protein. Of 250,000 or so distinct CDR3 sequences listed, 7.5% are singletons. Study-wide findings and caveats: Interpretation of the results relied on cross-sectional statistical analysis and not on following the same donors. Zero-insertion findings could be partly confounded by invariant cells (MAIT and iNKT cells).

The CDR3 is 12 amino acids. V was shortened by 8 bases and J by 4 bases, with 11 bases between the two germline ends. This same sample was also taken into another study, of yellow fever vaccine responses in identical twins. According to that study: Twins' T cell vaccine responses reportedly looked partly convergent, partly personalized.

This TCR derives from a woman aged 18-35 years in good health. The chain links TRBV12-3 or TRBV12-4 to TRBJ2-5; D uncertain. The sequenced sample consisted of CD8+ T cells sorted from blood. The DNA of the CDR3 is TGTGCCAGCGCTTCCCCCGGAGAGACCCAGTACTTC. Translating gives CASASPGETQYF.